Below, one T cell receptor beta chain is given with its context. No donor had fewer than one pre-ART PBMC sample or fewer than two post-ART PBMC samples. The CDR3 runs 16 residues. The ends were cut back, 1 base at V and 4 bases at J, with 19 bases in the middle. Germline loops: CDR1 SQVTM, CDR2 ANQGSEA. The sample comes from a study of long-term antiretroviral therapy in people with HIV. The authors ran the immunoSEQ assay, v3.0, at survey level. Sequencing was performed with immunoSEQ multiplex PCR; in TCRdb, only in-frame clones are kept and a portion is missing. The sample holds 35,000 to 45,000 clones, 80% seen once.

This TCR derives from a man aged 30 to 39 with HIV. The chain links TRBV29-1 to TRBJ1-1; no clear D gene. The material was unsorted PBMCs, obtained 3.4 years after starting antiretroviral therapy. The CDR3 DNA sequence: TGCAGCGTTGAAGGTCCCGGTAAAGGTGGAGGCACTGAAGCTTTCTTT. The encoded protein is CSVEGPGKGGGTEAFF.